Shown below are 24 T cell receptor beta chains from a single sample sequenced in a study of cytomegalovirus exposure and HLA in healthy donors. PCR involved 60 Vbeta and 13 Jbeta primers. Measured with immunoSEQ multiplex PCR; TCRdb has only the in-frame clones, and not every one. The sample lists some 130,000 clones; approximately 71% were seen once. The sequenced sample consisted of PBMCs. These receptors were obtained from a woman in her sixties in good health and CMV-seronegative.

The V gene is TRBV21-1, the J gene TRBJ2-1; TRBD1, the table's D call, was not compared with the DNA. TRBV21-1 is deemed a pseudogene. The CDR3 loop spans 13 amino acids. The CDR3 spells CASKARGYNEQFF. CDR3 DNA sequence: TGTGCCAGCAAAGCTAGGGGCTACAATGAGCAGTTCTTC.

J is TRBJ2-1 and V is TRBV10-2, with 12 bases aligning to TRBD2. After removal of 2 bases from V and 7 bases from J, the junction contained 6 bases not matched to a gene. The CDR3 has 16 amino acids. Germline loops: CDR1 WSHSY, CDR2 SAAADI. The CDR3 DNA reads TGCGCCAGCAGTGAGGGGCTAGCGGGAGGGGGGAATGAGCAGTTCTTC. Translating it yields CASSEGLAGGGNEQFF.

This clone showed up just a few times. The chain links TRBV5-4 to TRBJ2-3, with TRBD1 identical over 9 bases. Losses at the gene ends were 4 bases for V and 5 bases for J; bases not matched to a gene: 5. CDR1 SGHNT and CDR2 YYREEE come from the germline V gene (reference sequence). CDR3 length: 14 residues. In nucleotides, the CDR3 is TGTGCCAGCAGCCGGACAGGGGCGCAAGATACGCAGTATTTT. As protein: CASSRTGAQDTQYF.

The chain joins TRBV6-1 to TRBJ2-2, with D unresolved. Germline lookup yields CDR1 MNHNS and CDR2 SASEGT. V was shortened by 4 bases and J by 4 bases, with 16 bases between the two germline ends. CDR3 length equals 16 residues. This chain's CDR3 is CASSVSGFTGTGELFF. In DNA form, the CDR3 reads TGTGCCAGCAGTGTGTCGGGTTTCACGGGCACCGGGGAGCTGTTTTTT.

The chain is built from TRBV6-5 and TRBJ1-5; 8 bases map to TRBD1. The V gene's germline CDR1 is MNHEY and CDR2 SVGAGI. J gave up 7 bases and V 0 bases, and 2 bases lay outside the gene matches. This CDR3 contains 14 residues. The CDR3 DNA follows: TGTGCCAGCAGTTACTCGGCAGGGGGCCAGCCCCAGCATTTT. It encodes CASSYSAGGQPQHF.

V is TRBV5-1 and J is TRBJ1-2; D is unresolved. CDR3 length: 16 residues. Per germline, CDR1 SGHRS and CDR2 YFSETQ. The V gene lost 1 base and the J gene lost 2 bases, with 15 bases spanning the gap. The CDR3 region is CASSLQSSGRNYGYTF. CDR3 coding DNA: TGCGCCAGCAGCTTGCAATCCTCTGGCAGGAACTATGGCTACACCTTC.

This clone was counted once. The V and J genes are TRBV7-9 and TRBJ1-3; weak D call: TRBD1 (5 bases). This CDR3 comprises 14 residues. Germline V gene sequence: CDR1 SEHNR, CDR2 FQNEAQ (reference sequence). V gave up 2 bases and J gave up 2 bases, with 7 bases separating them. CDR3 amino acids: CASSLSGAGNTIYF. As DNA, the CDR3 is TGTGCCAGCAGCTTATCGGGGGCTGGAAACACCATATATTTT.

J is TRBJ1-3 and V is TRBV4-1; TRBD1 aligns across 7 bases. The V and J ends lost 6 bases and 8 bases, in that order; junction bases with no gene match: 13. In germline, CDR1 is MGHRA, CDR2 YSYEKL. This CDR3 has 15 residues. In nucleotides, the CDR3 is TGCGCCAGCAGTTGGCAGGGGGGACCTGGGTACACCATATATTTT. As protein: CASSWQGGPGYTIYF.

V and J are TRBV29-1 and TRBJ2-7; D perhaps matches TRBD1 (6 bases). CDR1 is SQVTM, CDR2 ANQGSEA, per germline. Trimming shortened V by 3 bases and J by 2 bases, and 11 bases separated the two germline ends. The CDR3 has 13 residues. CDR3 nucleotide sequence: TGCAGCGTTGAGTCGGACAGTACCTACGAGCAGTACTTC. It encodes CSVESDSTYEQYF.

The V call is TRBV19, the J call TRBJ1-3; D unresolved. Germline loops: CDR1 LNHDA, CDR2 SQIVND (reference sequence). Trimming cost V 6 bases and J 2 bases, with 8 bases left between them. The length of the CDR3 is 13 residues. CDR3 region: CASSGVTGNTIYF. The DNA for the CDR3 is TGTGCCAGTAGCGGGGTTACTGGAAACACCATATATTTT.

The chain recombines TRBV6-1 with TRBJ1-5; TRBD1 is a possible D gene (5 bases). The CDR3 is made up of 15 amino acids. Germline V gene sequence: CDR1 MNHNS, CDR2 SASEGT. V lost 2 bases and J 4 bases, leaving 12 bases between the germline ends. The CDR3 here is CASSEKGFGNQPQHF. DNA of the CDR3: TGTGCCAGCAGTGAAAAGGGGTTTGGTAATCAGCCCCAGCATTTT.

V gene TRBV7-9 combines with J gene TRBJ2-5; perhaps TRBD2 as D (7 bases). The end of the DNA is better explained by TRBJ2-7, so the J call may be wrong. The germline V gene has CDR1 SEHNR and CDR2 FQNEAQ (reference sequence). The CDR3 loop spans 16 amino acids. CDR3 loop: CASSKFEGGAGYEQYF. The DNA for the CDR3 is TGTGCCAGCAGCAAGTTCGAAGGGGGGGCAGGTTACGAGCAGTACTTC.

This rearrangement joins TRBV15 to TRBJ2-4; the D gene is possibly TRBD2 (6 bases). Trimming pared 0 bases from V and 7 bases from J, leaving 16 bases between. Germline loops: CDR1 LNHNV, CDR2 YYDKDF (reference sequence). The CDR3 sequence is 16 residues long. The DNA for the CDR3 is TGTGCCACCAGCAGAGATGAGGGGACTCGGGGGAACATTCAGTACTTC. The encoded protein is CATSRDEGTRGNIQYF. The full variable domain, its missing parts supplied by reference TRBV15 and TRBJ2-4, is DAMVIQNPRYQVTQFGKPVTLSCSQTLNHNVMYWYQQKSSQAPKLLFHYYDKDFNNEADTPDNFQSRRPNTSFCFLDIRSPGLGDTAMYLCATSRDEGTRGNIQYFGAGTRLSVL.

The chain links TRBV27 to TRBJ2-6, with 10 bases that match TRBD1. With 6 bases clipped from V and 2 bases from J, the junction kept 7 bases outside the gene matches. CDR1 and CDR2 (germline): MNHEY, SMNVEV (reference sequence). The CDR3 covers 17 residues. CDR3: CASRPGQGFAGANVLTF. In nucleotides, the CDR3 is TGTGCCAGCAGACCGGGACAGGGGTTCGCTGGGGCCAACGTCCTGACTTTC.

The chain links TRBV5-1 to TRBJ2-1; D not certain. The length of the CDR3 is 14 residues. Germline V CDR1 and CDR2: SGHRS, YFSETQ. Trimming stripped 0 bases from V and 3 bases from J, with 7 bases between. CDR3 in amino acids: CASSLGQVYNEQFF. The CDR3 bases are TGCGCCAGCAGCTTGGGTCAGGTCTACAATGAGCAGTTCTTC. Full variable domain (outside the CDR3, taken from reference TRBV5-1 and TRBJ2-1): KAGVTQTPRYLIKTRGQQVTLSCSPISGHRSVSWYQQTPGQGLQFLFEYFSETQRNKGNFPGRFSGRQFSNSRSEMNVSTLELGDSALYLCASSLGQVYNEQFFGPGTRLTVL.

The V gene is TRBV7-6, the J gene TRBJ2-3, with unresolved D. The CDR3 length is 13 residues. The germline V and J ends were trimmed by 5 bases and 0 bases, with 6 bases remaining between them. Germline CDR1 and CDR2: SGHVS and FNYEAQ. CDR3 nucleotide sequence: TGTGCCAGCAGCCCATTCAGCACAGATACGCAGTATTTT. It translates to CASSPFSTDTQYF.

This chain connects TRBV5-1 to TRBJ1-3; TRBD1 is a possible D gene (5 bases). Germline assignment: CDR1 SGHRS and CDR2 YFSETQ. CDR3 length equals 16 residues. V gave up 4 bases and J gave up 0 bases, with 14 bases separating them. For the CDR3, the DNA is TGCGCCAGCAGCCCAGGGACTCCAAGCTCTGGAAACACCATATATTTT. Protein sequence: CASSPGTPSSGNTIYF.

The CDR3 is CASSWDRSNYGYTF. CDR3 DNA: TGTGCCAGCAGTTGGGACAGGTCTAACTATGGCTACACCTTC. The chain is built from TRBV27 and TRBJ1-2; 8 bases are shared with TRBD1. The CDR3 has 14 amino acids. After removal of 4 bases from V and 0 bases from J, the junction contained 1 base not matched to a gene. Germline CDR1 and CDR2: MNHEY and SMNVEV (reference sequence).

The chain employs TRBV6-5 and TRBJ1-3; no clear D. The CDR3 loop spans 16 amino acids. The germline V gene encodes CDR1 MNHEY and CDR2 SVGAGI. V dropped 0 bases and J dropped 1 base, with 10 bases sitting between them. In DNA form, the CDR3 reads TGTGCCAGCAGTTACTCCGGGTTACGATCTGGAAACACCATATATTTT. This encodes CASSYSGLRSGNTIYF.

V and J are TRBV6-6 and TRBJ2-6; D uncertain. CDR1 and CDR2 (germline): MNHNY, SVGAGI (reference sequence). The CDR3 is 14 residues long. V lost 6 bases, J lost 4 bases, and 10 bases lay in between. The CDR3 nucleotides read TGTGCCAGCAGCCCTTACGAGGGGGCCAACGTCCTGACTTTC. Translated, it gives CASSPYEGANVLTF.

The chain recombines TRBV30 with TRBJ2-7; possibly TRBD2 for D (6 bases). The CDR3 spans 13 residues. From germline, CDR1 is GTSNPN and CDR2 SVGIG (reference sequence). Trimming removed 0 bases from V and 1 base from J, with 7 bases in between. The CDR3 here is CAWSVGGSYEQYF. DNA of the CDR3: TGTGCCTGGAGTGTTGGAGGGTCCTACGAGCAGTACTTC.

In DNA form, the CDR3 reads TGTGCCAGCAGCAGCCGACGGAGGGGACCCATCTACGAGCAGTACTTC. Translated, it gives CASSSRRRGPIYEQYF. The chain links TRBV13 to TRBJ2-7, with D possibly TRBD2 on 6 matching bases. V dropped 5 bases and J dropped 3 bases, with 20 bases sitting between them. The CDR3 spans 16 residues. Germline V gene lookup returns CDR1 PRHDT and CDR2 FYEKMQ (reference sequence).

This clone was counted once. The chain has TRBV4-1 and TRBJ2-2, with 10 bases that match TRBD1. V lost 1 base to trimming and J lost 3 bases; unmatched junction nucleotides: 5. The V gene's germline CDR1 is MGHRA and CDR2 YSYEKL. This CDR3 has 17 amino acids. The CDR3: CASSQGVGQGYTGELFF. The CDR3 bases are TGCGCCAGCAGCCAAGGAGTGGGACAGGGGTACACCGGGGAGCTGTTTTTT.

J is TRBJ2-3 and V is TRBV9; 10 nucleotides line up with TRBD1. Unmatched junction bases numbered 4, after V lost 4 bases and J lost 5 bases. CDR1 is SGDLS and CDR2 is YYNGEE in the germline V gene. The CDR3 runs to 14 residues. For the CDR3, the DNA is TGTGCCAGCAGCCGGGACAGGGGAGAAGATACGCAGTATTTT. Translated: CASSRDRGEDTQYF.